This T cell receptor beta chain was sequenced for a study of Graves' ophthalmopathy and Graves' hyperthyroidism. Study-wide results and limits: The majority of expanded thyroid clonotypes above 0.001 frequency also occurred in blood.

Germline V gene sequence: CDR1 MDHEN, CDR2 SYDVKM. The CDR3 sequence is 14 residues long. Trimming left V 3 bases short and J 2 bases short, with 11 bases between. Orbital computed tomography, thyroid ultrasound, TRAb, serum thyroxine and clinical symptoms formed the basis of diagnosis. For repertoire sequencing, the TCR beta CDR3 regions were amplified from RNA transcripts. HTBI-primed first-round RT-PCR preceded second-round multiplex PCR. TCRdb re-called the multiplex PCR reads with MiXCR, one entry per CDR3 protein. The sample consists of just over 600,000 distinct CDR3 sequences, over 20% of them appearing once. This clonotype was seen at least ten times. Its antigen is unidentified.

The specimen sequenced was peripheral blood. The chain employs TRBV28 and TRBJ2-7; D is possibly TRBD2 (6 bases). The receptor was derived from a woman between 18 and 30 years old with stable Graves' hyperthyroidism. Some clones in this sample may be carry-over from other donors' samples. CDR3 nucleotide sequence: TGTGCCAGCAGTTTTACTGGCGGGGCCTACGAGCAGTACTTC. Its protein product is CASSFTGGAYEQYF.